This is a list of T cell receptor beta chains from one sample in a study of blood T cell repertoires in COVID-19. Sequencing used immunoSEQ multiplex PCR; TCRdb keeps in-frame clones, though not all of them. The sample contains 43,000 or so clones, 82% of which appear only once. The sample comprised peripheral blood. These TCRs come from a woman aged 55-70 years with acute or convalescent COVID-19. Both conserved end residues are part of each CDR3. Each record gives: V gene, J gene, D gene, clone size, CDR3 DNA, CDR3 protein. The D gene is left open where the match is weak. Only some rows state a clone size, as once, few, many or a class for expanded clones.

TRBV6-1	TRBJ2-7	.	once	TGTGCCAGCAGTGAATCTGGCCAGGGCTACGAGCAGTACTTC	CASSESGQGYEQYF
TRBV5-1	TRBJ2-1	TRBD1	.	TGCGCCAGCAGCAGGGGGCTACTCGGGACAGCCCACAATGAGCAGTTCTTC	CASSRGLLGTAHNEQFF
TRBV6-6	TRBJ2-7	TRBD1	.	TGTGCCAGCAGTTTAATTACGGGACAGAGGACCTACGAGCAGTACTTC	CASSLITGQRTYEQYF
TRBV5-4	TRBJ2-1	TRBD1	.	TGTGCCAGCAGCCCTTCGCGGACAGGGGACTACAATGAGCAGTTCTTC	CASSPSRTGDYNEQFF
TRBV7-2	TRBJ2-2	TRBD1	.	TGTGCCAGCAGCCTCAGGGGGTTGGGCGGGGAGCTGTTTTTT	CASSLRGLGGELFF
TRBV10-3	TRBJ2-1	TRBD2	.	TGTGCCATCAGTGAATCTACTAGCGGGGGGGCCTTTTACAATGAGCAGTTCTTC	CAISESTSGGAFYNEQFF
TRBV12-5	TRBJ1-4	.	once	TGTGCTAGTGGTCTGACCGGACAGTTTGGTGAAAAACTGTTTTTT	CASGLTGQFGEKLFF
TRBV6-5	TRBJ1-2	TRBD1	.	TGTGCCAGCAGTTATGGGACAGGGGTCGGCTACACCTTC	CASSYGTGVGYTF
TRBV19	TRBJ1-6	.	few	TGTGCCAGTAGAGATAGCCCCTATAATTCACCCCTCCACTTT	CASRDSPYNSPLHF
TRBV6-2/TRBV6-3	TRBJ2-6	TRBD1	once	TGTGCCAGCAGTTACGATCAGGGACAGGGGGTTGGGGCCAACGTCCTGACTTTC	CASSYDQGQGVGANVLTF
TRBV19	TRBJ2-7	TRBD1	once	TGTGCCAGTAGTATATCCTCCGGGACAGGGGGCGACGAGCAGTACTTC	CASSISSGTGGDEQYF
TRBV11-3	TRBJ2-2	.	.	TGTGCCAGCAGTTCAGGGGCCACGCGCACCGGGGAGCTGTTTTTT	CASSSGATRTGELFF
TRBV4-1	TRBJ2-3	.	.	TGCGCCAGCAGCCCGGGAGCCACTAGCACAGATACGCAGTATTTT	CASSPGATSTDTQYF
TRBV4-3	TRBJ1-1	TRBD1	.	TGCGCCAGCAGCCAAGGGACAGGGGTGAACACTGAAGCTTTCTTT	CASSQGTGVNTEAFF
TRBV7-9	TRBJ1-2	TRBD1	.	TGTGCCAGCAGGCCCGACAGGGAGTATGGCTACACCTTC	CASRPDREYGYTF
TRBV10-2	TRBJ2-3	.	many	TGCGCCAGCAGTGACATCGGGTCTACGAGCACAGATACGCAGTATTTT	CASSDIGSTSTDTQYF
TRBV15	TRBJ1-1	.	.	TGTGCCACCAGCAGAGATCTCTCGGGTACTGAAGCTTTCTTT	CATSRDLSGTEAFF
TRBV6-2/TRBV6-3	TRBJ2-1	TRBD2	.	TGTGCCAGCAGTTTAACTAGCGGGGGAAGCGAGCAGTTCTTC	CASSLTSGGSEQFF
TRBV9	TRBJ2-5	.	few	TGTGCCAGCAGTCGGGGGGAGACCCAGTACTTC	CASSRGETQYF
TRBV6-5	TRBJ2-5	TRBD2	.	TGTGCCAGCGGCCCTAGCGGGCAAGAGACCCAGTACTTC	CASGPSGQETQYF
TRBV7-6	TRBJ1-1	TRBD1	.	TGTGCCAGCAGCCAGACAGGGGACACTGAAGCTTTCTTT	CASSQTGDTEAFF
TRBV5-4	TRBJ2-1	TRBD1	.	TGTGCCAGCAGCGACGGGACAGGGGGCAATGAGCAGTTCTTC	CASSDGTGGNEQFF
TRBV7-3	TRBJ1-2	.	.	TGTGCCAGCAGCTTACAGGCTGCCGATGGCTACACCTTC	CASSLQAADGYTF
TRBV30	TRBJ1-2	TRBD1	.	TGTGCCTGGAGCGAAGGGGATGACAGGGGGAGAGGCTACACCTTC	CAWSEGDDRGRGYTF
TRBV9	TRBJ1-1	.	few	TGTGCCAGCAGCGGGGGGGCTGAAGCTTTCTTT	CASSGGAEAFF
TRBV18	TRBJ1-6	TRBD1	.	TGTGCCAGCTCACCGGGACAGGGGAGGGAGTCCTATAATTCACCCCTCCACTTT	CASSPGQGRESYNSPLHF
TRBV7-9	TRBJ2-1	.	once	TGTGCCAGCAGCTCCCGGGACTCCACGAGCTCCTACAATGAGCAGTTCTTC	CASSSRDSTSSYNEQFF
TRBV5-1	TRBJ2-3	.	.	TGCGCCAGCAGCTTGGTGCCTAAAGATACGCAGTATTTT	CASSLVPKDTQYF
TRBV3-1/TRBV3-2	TRBJ1-3	TRBD1	.	TGTGCCAGCAGCCAAGATAGGAGGGGGACAGGGGCTGGTGGATCCTGGGAAAACACCATATATTTT	CASSQDRRGTGAGGSWENTIYF
TRBV6-2/TRBV6-3	TRBJ1-1	TRBD1	.	TGTGCCAGCAGCCAGCAGGGACAGGGCTCAATGAACGCTTTCTTT	CASSQQGQGSMNAFF
TRBV5-1	TRBJ2-7	.	.	TGCGCCAGCAGCTTAGGGGGTGGGAACGAGCAGTACTTC	CASSLGGGNEQYF
TRBV19	TRBJ2-1	.	.	TGTGCCAGTAGTGAATTCCCCAGAGGTGAGCAGTTCTTC	CASSEFPRGEQFF
TRBV5-1	TRBJ2-7	TRBD2	.	TGCGCCAGCAGCTTGGATTTGGGGACTAACCCCTACGAGCAGTACTTC	CASSLDLGTNPYEQYF
TRBV3-1/TRBV3-2	TRBJ2-7	.	.	TGTGCCAGCAGCCACGGAACATCCCTAGGCGAGCAGTACTTC	CASSHGTSLGEQYF
TRBV10-1	TRBJ2-7	TRBD1	.	TGCGCCAGCAGTGCCGGACAGGGCGGGTACGAGCAGTACTTC	CASSAGQGGYEQYF
TRBV2	TRBJ2-7	TRBD2	.	TGTGCCAGCAGTGTTAGCGGGGGGGGATACGAGCAGTACTTC	CASSVSGGGYEQYF
TRBV7-3	TRBJ2-5	.	.	TGTGCCAGCAGCTTGAACACCTACCAAGAGACCCAGTACTTC	CASSLNTYQETQYF
TRBV7-9	TRBJ2-5	.	.	TGTGCCAGCAGCGAGACATGGAACCAAGAGACCCAGTACTTC	CASSETWNQETQYF
TRBV19	TRBJ1-1	.	few	TGTGCCAGTAGTACTGACCGGGCGGGGTTCACTGAAGCTTTCTTT	CASSTDRAGFTEAFF
TRBV29-1	TRBJ2-3	.	.	TGCAGCGTGACAGAAGACCTCACAGATACGCAGTATTTT	CSVTEDLTDTQYF
TRBV7-2	TRBJ2-5	TRBD1	.	TGTGCCAGCAGCTTAGGGGACAGGGACCAGGAGACCCAGTACTTC	CASSLGDRDQETQYF
TRBV11-3	TRBJ1-5	.	.	TGTGCCAGCAGCCCAACAGGGATGATTCAGCCCCAGCATTTT	CASSPTGMIQPQHF
TRBV28	TRBJ1-1	TRBD1	few	TGTGCCAGCAGTTTGACAGGGGTCACTGAAGCTTTCTTT	CASSLTGVTEAFF
TRBV6-5	TRBJ2-2	TRBD1	.	TGTGCCAGCAGTCCCGGGACAGGGGTTGTCGGGGAGCTGTTTTTT	CASSPGTGVVGELFF
TRBV11-2	TRBJ1-2	TRBD1	.	TGTGCCAGCAGCTTAGCCAGGGGGCTGTCTAACTATGGCTACACCTTC	CASSLARGLSNYGYTF
TRBV7-9	TRBJ1-6	.	.	TGTGCCAGCAGCCTCAAACAGGGCATGGGTTCACCCCTCCACTTT	CASSLKQGMGSPLHF
TRBV19	TRBJ1-2	.	few	TGTGCCAGTAGTATGGGACTGGAGGGCTACACCTTC	CASSMGLEGYTF
TRBV5-1	TRBJ2-7	.	once	TGCGCCAGCAGCTTGGTCCAGGGTGGGAACGAGCAGTACTTC	CASSLVQGGNEQYF
TRBV6-6	TRBJ2-1	.	.	TGTGCCAGCAGCCTCAGCGTGCTCAATGAGCAGTTCTTC	CASSLSVLNEQFF
TRBV18	TRBJ2-7	.	.	TGTGCCAGCTCACGCCCCGGGGGGCGGAACGAGCAGTACTTC	CASSRPGGRNEQYF
TRBV5-1	TRBJ2-2	.	few	TGCGCCAGCAGCTTGGGACAGACCGGGGAGCTGTTTTTT	CASSLGQTGELFF
TRBV5-8	TRBJ1-1	.	.	TGTGCCAGCAGCTTGGACACCTTAATGAACACTGAAGCTTTCTTT	CASSLDTLMNTEAFF
TRBV6-5	TRBJ2-7	.	.	TGTGCCAGCAGTTACGCAAGCGACTTCTACGAGCAGTACTTC	CASSYASDFYEQYF
TRBV30	TRBJ2-6	.	once	TGTGCCTGGAGTGTATCGCGGACAAGCTCATCCGGGGCCAACGTCCTGACTTTC	CAWSVSRTSSSGANVLTF
TRBV27	TRBJ2-5	TRBD2	.	TGTGCCAGCAGTTCCCAGCGGGGGGGCCGGGAGACCCAGTACTTC	CASSSQRGGRETQYF
TRBV9	TRBJ2-1	.	.	TGTGCCAGCAGCGGAACAGTGAGCTCCTACAATGAGCAGTTCTTC	CASSGTVSSYNEQFF
TRBV5-6	TRBJ2-7	.	once	TGTGCCAGCAGCTTGGGTAGCTCCTACGAGCAGTACTTC	CASSLGSSYEQYF